This T cell receptor (beta chain) was retrieved from a study of blood T cells in healthy people across ages. The second PCR ran about 6 to 12 cycles with a sample-barcoded 5' primer and J-beta primers. TCRdb passed the 5' RACE reads through MiXCR, listing each CDR3 protein once. Of 650,000 to 800,000 distinct CDR3 sequences listed, 40% to 50% were seen once; the top ten hold about 21%. V was clipped by 3 bases and J by 12 bases; unmatched bases: 11. CDR3 length: 15 residues. Sequencing input: blood. The V and J genes are TRBV12-3 or TRBV12-4 and TRBJ2-1, with 10 bases lining up with TRBD2. This receptor was identified in a man in his 60s in good health. The CDR3 protein is CASSLRVAGGYGQFF. CDR3 coding DNA: TGTGCCAGCAGTTTGAGGGTAGCGGGGGGATATGGGCAGTTCTTC.